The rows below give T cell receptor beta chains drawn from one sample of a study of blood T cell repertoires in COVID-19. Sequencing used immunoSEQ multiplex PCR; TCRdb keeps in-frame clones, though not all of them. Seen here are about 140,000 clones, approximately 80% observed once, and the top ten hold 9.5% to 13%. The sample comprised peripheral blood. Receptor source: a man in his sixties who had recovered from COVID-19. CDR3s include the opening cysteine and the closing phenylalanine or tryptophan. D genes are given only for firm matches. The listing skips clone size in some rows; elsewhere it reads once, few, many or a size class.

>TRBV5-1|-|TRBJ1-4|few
TGCGCCAGCACTCCCTGGGCGGGGGCAAGAACTAATGAAAAACTGTTTTTT
CASTPWAGARTNEKLFF
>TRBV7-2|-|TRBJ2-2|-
TGTGCCAGCAGTTTCCACTATAACACCGGGGAGCTGTTTTTT
CASSFHYNTGELFF
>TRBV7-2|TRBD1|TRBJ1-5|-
TGTGCCAGCAGCTTAGACAGGGGTCCCAATCAGCCCCAGCATTTT
CASSLDRGPNQPQHF
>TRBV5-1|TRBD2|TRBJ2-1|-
TGCGCCAGCAGCTTGGGGGCGACTAGCGGGGCGGGCAATGAGCAGTTCTTC
CASSLGATSGAGNEQFF
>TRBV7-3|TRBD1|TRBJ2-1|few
TGTGCCAGCAGCCCCGGGACAGGGAGCAATGAGCAGTTCTTC
CASSPGTGSNEQFF
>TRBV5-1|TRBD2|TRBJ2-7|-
TGCGCCAGCAGCTTCTCTAGCGGGAGGTACGAGCAGTACTTC
CASSFSSGRYEQYF
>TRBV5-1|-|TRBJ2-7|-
TGTTTACCTCTCAGGGTCTCTACCTACGAGCAGTACTTC
CLPLRVSTYEQYF
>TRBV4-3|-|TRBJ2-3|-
TGCGCCAGCAGCCATAGAGCCGGGGTAGCGGCCCTCGGGGATACGCAGTATTTT
CASSHRAGVAALGDTQYF
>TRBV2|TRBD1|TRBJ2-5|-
TGTGCCAGCAATAACAGGGGTCAAGAGACCCAGTACTTC
CASNNRGQETQYF
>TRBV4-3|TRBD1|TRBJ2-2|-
TGCGCCAGCAGCTCCACAGGGGGCACCGGGGAGCTGTTTTTT
CASSSTGGTGELFF
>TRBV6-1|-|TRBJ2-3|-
TGTGCCAGCAGTGAGAGGGGGTTGGGGTACTCGAGCGCAGATACGCAGTATTTT
CASSERGLGYSSADTQYF
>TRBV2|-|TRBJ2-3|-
TGTGCCAGCAGCCTAATCCGGGATCCGCCAGATACGCAGTATTTT
CASSLIRDPPDTQYF
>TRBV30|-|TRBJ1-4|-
TGTGCCTGGAGTGTACAGCTCCGTGAAAAACTGTTTTTT
CAWSVQLREKLFF
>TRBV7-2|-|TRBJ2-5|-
TGTGCCAGCAGCTTAGCGGGCAATAGGGAGACCCAGTACTTC
CASSLAGNRETQYF
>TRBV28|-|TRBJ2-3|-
TGTGCCAGCAGTCTAGCACGATCTCAGTATTTT
CASSLARSQYF
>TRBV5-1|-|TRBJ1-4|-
TGCGCCAGCAGCTTGACAGGGTGGGATGAAAAACTGTTTTTT
CASSLTGWDEKLFF
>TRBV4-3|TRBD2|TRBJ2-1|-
TGCGCCAGCAGCCAAGGGGTTGGGACTAGCGGGATGAGCTCCTACAATGAGCAGTTCTTC
CASSQGVGTSGMSSYNEQFF
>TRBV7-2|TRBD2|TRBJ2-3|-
TGTGCCAGCAGCTTAGTTGTTTTAGCGGGGGGGACAGATACGCAGTATTTT
CASSLVVLAGGTDTQYF
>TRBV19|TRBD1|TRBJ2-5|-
TGTGCCAGTAGCCCTGGGACAGGAGGGGAGACCCAGTACTTC
CASSPGTGGETQYF
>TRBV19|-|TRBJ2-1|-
TGTGCCAGTAATTCTCCACCCGGTAATAGCCTGAATGAGCAGTTCTTC
CASNSPPGNSLNEQFF
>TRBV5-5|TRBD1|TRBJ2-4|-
TGTGCCAGCAGCTTAGGCAGGGGGCCCCAAAACATTCAGTACTTC
CASSLGRGPQNIQYF
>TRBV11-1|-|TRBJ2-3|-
TGTGCCAGCAGCCCAATCACAGATACGCAGTATTTT
CASSPITDTQYF
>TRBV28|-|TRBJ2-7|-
TGTGCCAGCAGAGAAGAGGGGGTAGCCTACGAGCAGTACTTC
CASREEGVAYEQYF
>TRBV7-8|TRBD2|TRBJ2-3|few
TGTGCCAGCAGTCCCGGGAGGGCCTCAGATACGCAGTATTTT
CASSPGRASDTQYF
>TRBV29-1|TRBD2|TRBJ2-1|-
TGCAGCGTCTTAGCCGGGGGGGCCTACGTTGAGCAGTTCTTC
CSVLAGGAYVEQFF
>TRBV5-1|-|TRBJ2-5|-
TGCGCCAGCAGCTTCTCAGGGGAGCGCCAAGAGACCCAGTACTTC
CASSFSGERQETQYF